Each of the 7 T cell receptor beta chains below was sequenced from the same sample in a study. TCRdb independently ran MiXCR on the 5' RACE reads; one entry per CDR3 protein. The table includes some 8,200 distinct CDR3 sequences, approximately 40% detected once. The sequencing sample was made of tumor-infiltrating memory CD4+ T cells sorted from the breast tumor. This sample's subset: memory CD4+ T cells, CD4+CD45RO+CD25-. The receptor set was obtained from a female donor with breast cancer.

This clonotype was counted many times. The CDR3 sequence is CASSTDKNQPQHF. The CDR3 bases are TGTGCCAGCTCGACGGACAAGAATCAGCCCCAGCATTTT. The V gene is TRBV18, the J gene TRBJ1-5, with D perhaps TRBD1 (5 bases). The CDR3 has 13 amino acids. Trimming cost V 6 bases and J 4 bases, with 10 bases left between them. The germline V gene has CDR1 KGHSH and CDR2 LQKENI.

Only a few counts were recorded for this clonotype. One end of the junction fails to match germline, which may point to a read error. The V and J genes are TRBV5-1 and TRBJ2-7; 8 positions match TRBD1. Germline CDR1 SGHRS, CDR2 YFSETQ. CDR3 length: 15 amino acids. The CDR3 loop reads CASSTPDRAPYEQHF. DNA for the CDR3: TGCGCCAGCAGCACCCCGGACAGGGCCCCCTACGAGCAGCACTTC.

This clonotype was seen only a few times. One junction end disagrees with the germline gene, perhaps due to a read error. The chain uses TRBV7-2 and TRBJ1-5; no clear D gene. Germline-derived CDR1 and CDR2 are SGHTA and FQGNSA. The CDR3 has 16 residues. The CDR3 region is CASSLGDGVGNQPQRF. In nucleotides, the CDR3 is TGTGCCAGCAGCTTGGGAGACGGGGTGGGCAACCAGCCCCAGCGTTTT.

The rearrangement uses TRBV12-3 or TRBV12-4 and TRBJ1-2; D is uncertain. Deletions cut 3 bases from V and 0 bases from J, with 5 bases between. The CDR3 is made up of 13 amino acids. CDR3 residues: CASSFGANYGYTF. In DNA, the CDR3 is TGTGCCAGCAGTTTTGGGGCTAACTATGGCTACACCTTC.

This clonotype occurred once. The V call is TRBV5-1, the J call TRBJ1-2; D is ambiguous. This CDR3 has 14 amino acids. Between the trimmed V and J ends, which lost 2 bases and 10 bases, there was a span of 18 bases. Germline CDR1 reads SGHRS; CDR2 reads YFSETQ. In nucleotides, the CDR3 is TGCGCCAGCAGCTTAACGTCCGGCAAGCTCTACTACACCTTC. Its translation is CASSLTSGKLYYTF.

The chain combines TRBV30 with TRBJ1-1, with TRBD1 as a possible D gene (5 bases). Trimming removed 8 bases at V and 1 base at J, with 11 bases between. The CDR3 length is 12 residues. Germline CDR1 is GTSNPN and CDR2 is SVGIG (reference sequence). CDR3 protein: CAGTSRNTEAFF. DNA for the CDR3: TGTGCCGGGACCTCAAGGAACACTGAAGCTTTCTTT.

This clonotype was counted many times. This sequence joins TRBV6-1 and TRBJ2-3, with 9 bases matching TRBD1. J was trimmed by 4 bases and V by 6 bases; bases with no gene match: 5. CDR3 length: 14 residues. Looked up from germline, CDR1 is MNHNS and CDR2 is SASEGT. The CDR3 region has the DNA TGTGCCAGCAGCCGGGACAGGGAGGCAGATACGCAGTATTTT. This sequence encodes CASSRDREADTQYF.